A selection of T cell receptor beta chains follows, all from one sample in a study of shared clonotypes between healthy human individuals. Measured with immunoSEQ multiplex PCR; TCRdb has only the in-frame clones, and not every one. The sample has around 1.9 million clones; about 92% are singletons. The sample comprised naive CD8+ T cells from PBMCs. The receptor set was obtained from a man aged 18 to 30 in good health. Some clones in this sample may be carry-over from other donors' samples. Each CDR3 is given with its conserved first and last residue.

TRBJ2-1 TRBV7-2 CASSLDRGSSYNEQFF
TRBJ1-2 TRBV4-3 CASSQDRGDGYTF
TRBJ2-7 TRBV28 CASSPIGLSYEQYF
TRBJ1-3 TRBV9 CASTDPRGDSGNTIYF
TRBJ2-7 TRBV10-3 CAISDPQGYEQYF
TRBJ2-7 TRBV6-5 CASSYSSGHNPYEQYF
TRBJ2-3 TRBV15 CATSRDAGFSSTDTQYF
TRBJ2-7 TRBV4-1 CASSQGEDAGAYEQYF
TRBJ1-5 TRBV7-9 CASSVGQGRQPQHF
TRBJ1-4 TRBV4-2 CASSQDLDSGSPGEKLFF
TRBJ2-7 TRBV7-8 CASSLSTRPQRTSEQYF
TRBJ1-4 TRBV9 CASSPRDRGNEKLFF
TRBJ2-3 TRBV9 CASSVGLAGGPSIDTQYF
TRBJ1-1 TRBV29-1 CSVFRDTEAFF
TRBJ2-7 TRBV4-3 CASSQERDHYEQYF
TRBJ2-2 TRBV28 CASRGTAINTGELFF
TRBJ1-5 TRBV28 CASSFGGPQHF
TRBJ2-2 TRBV27 CASSLERPKAGELFF
TRBJ2-7 TRBV30 CAWIGREATYEQYF
TRBJ1-1 TRBV5-6 CASSLMSTEAFF
TRBJ2-2 TRBV9 CASSAGRTGELFF
TRBJ2-7 TRBV6-1 CASSEAETEYYEQYF
TRBJ1-2 TRBV4-2 CASRIDRGGYGYTF
TRBJ1-3 TRBV9 CASSSLSGAGNTIYF
TRBJ2-7 TRBV27 CASRPGQGAFYEQYF
TRBJ1-5 TRBV15 CATSRGRDGQPQHF
TRBJ1-1 TRBV5-1 CASSLGDNGDTEAFF
TRBJ2-2 TRBV11-2 CASSSRDRGITGELFF
TRBJ1-1 TRBV5-1 CASSLSGDSGPEAFF
TRBJ2-7 TRBV7-9 CASSRLALRHEQYF
TRBJ2-1 TRBV19 CASSIIVTSGYNEQFF
TRBJ2-1 TRBV7-9 CASSPWTGPVNEQFF
TRBJ1-3 TRBV5-1 CASSLEGGTTPTSGNTIYF
TRBJ2-7 TRBV5-1 CASSVRLAVSYEQYF
TRBJ2-7 TRBV29-1 CSVRERGQGFDEQYF
TRBJ1-5 TRBV7-2 CASSFHHNQPQHF
TRBJ2-7 TRBV27 CASSTGISSYEQYF
TRBJ2-3 TRBV7-6 CASSSGRTRGDTQYF
TRBJ2-1 TRBV15 CATSRDFKVPYNEQFF
TRBJ1-2 TRBV7-9 CASSLDAGGNYGYTF
TRBJ2-7 TRBV7-8 CASSLGLAGSVSYEQYF
TRBJ1-4 TRBV19 CASGPIGAEGEKLFF
TRBJ2-3 TRBV7-9 CASSLYSTDTQYF
TRBJ2-5 TRBV5-4 CASSLSRETGGETQYF
TRBJ1-2 TRBV9 CASSTGENTIF
TRBJ2-1 TRBV28 CASSPFSRGAEQFF
TRBJ2-5 TRBV9 CASSPDRGAGETQYF